Listed here are 7 T cell receptor beta chains from one sample, sequenced in a study of shared clonotypes between healthy human individuals. The method was immunoSEQ multiplex PCR; TCRdb's version includes in-frame clones alone and lacks a portion of them. This sample has under 850,000 clones, with just under 75% found just once. Sequenced sample: memory CD4+ T cells sorted from blood. Subset meaning: CD45RA-negative fraction. The receptors here all came from a woman in her twenties or thirties in good health.

The V gene is TRBV7-9, the J gene TRBJ2-2; TRBD1 matches 8 bases. CDR3 length equals 15 residues. Germline values: CDR1 SEHNR, CDR2 FQNEAQ (reference sequence). J was trimmed by 3 bases and V by 1 base; bases with no gene match: 1. The CDR3 is CASSLVQGDTGELFF. CDR3 DNA: TGTGCCAGCAGCTTAGTACAGGGGGACACCGGGGAGCTGTTTTTT.

This CDR3 is CASSQRLLTVELFF. CDR3 in DNA: TGTGCCAGCAGTCAACGTCTTTTGACTGTAGAACTGTTTTTT. The rearrangement uses TRBV28 and TRBJ1-4; D remains ambiguous. Germline V gene data show CDR1 as MDHEN and CDR2 as SYDVKM. This CDR3 has 14 amino acids. Deletions cut 5 bases from V and 12 bases from J, with 19 bases between.

Only one count was recorded for this clone. The chain is built from TRBV21-1 and TRBJ1-4. TRBV21-1 is marked as a pseudogene. This CDR3 region has 14 residues. CDR3 nucleotide sequence: TGTGCCAGCATGGTCCAGGGACTTAATGAAAAACTGTTTTTT. Amino acids: CASMVQGLNEKLFF.

To note about this clone: A far larger clone lies a single base away; this is likely a read error. Other DNA variants within this sample encode the same CDR3. The chain recombines TRBV5-1 with TRBJ2-3; no reliable D call. Deletions cut 3 bases from V and 0 bases from J, with 2 bases between. CDR3 size: 12 residues. CDR1 SGHRS and CDR2 YFSETQ come from the germline V gene. The DNA for the CDR3 is TGCGCCAGCAGCTCTAGCACAGATACGCAGTATTTT. This gives the protein CASSSSTDTQYF.

The J gene is TRBJ2-5, the V gene TRBV30; TRBD2 might be the D (5 bases). CDR1 GTSNPN and CDR2 SVGIG come from the germline V gene (reference sequence). Trimming pared 4 bases from V and 5 bases from J, leaving 17 bases between. The CDR3 has 14 residues. CDR3 bases: TGTGCCTGGACCGCCGGAGGATCCAGGGAGACCCAGTACTTC. Protein: CAWTAGGSRETQYF. Full variable domain (missing parts from reference TRBV30 and TRBJ2-5): SQTIHQWPATLVQPVGSPLSLECTVEGTSNPNLYWYRQAAGRGLQLLFYSVGIGQISSEVPQNLSASRPQDRQFILSSKKLLLSDSGFYLCAWTAGGSRETQYFGPGTRLLVL.

In this sample, this clone turned up a few times. V and J are TRBV19 and TRBJ1-1; no reliable D call. The germline V gene has CDR1 LNHDA and CDR2 SQIVND (reference sequence). V was cut by 0 bases and J by 12 bases, with 14 bases left in between. This CDR3 contains 13 residues. As DNA, the CDR3 is TGTGCCAGTAGTATAGAGGGGTCCCTGAGAACTTTCTTT. It translates to CASSIEGSLRTFF. Using reference TRBV19 and TRBJ1-1 for the parts outside the CDR3, the full variable domain is DGGITQSPKYLFRKEGQNVTLSCEQNLNHDAMYWYRQDPGQGLRLIYYSQIVNDFQKGDIAEGYSVSREKKESFPLTVTSAQKNPTAFYLCASSIEGSLRTFFGQGTRLTVV.

The chain is built from TRBV9 and TRBJ2-7, with TRBD2 matching over 13 bases. Looked up from germline, CDR1 is SGDLS and CDR2 is YYNGEE. The CDR3 is made up of 16 amino acids. V was pared by 0 bases and J by 0 bases, with 0 bases of the junction left unmatched. For the CDR3, the DNA is TGTGCCAGCAGCGTAGGACTAGCGGGAGGCTCCTACGAGCAGTACTTC. Protein: CASSVGLAGGSYEQYF.